A selection of T cell receptor beta chains follows, all from one sample in a study of OX40 agonist ivuxolimab in advanced cancers. The repertoire was sequenced with immunoSEQ multiplex PCR; TCRdb's copy has only in-frame clones and lacks some. This table holds 50,000 to 60,000 clones, over 65% found once. The sample here was CD4+ or CD8+ T cells sorted from blood, taken in a trial of the OX40 agonist ivuxolimab. The receptors were sampled from an adult with an advanced solid tumor such as melanoma, head and neck, liver or kidney cancer. Each CDR3 is given with its conserved first and last residue. The order of the fields is CDR3 DNA, CDR3 protein, clone size, V gene, D gene, J gene. A D gene is named only where the DNA matches it firmly. Some rows mark clone size as missing; the rest say once, few, many or name a class of expanded clone.

TGTGCCAGCAGCCAAGATGGTAAGCGGGAGTACCAAGAGACCCAGTACTTC,CASSQDGKREYQETQYF,few,TRBV4-2,TRBD2,TRBJ2-5
TGTGCCACCCAGACCGGGGGGCAGTCGATATACGAGCAGTACTTC,CATQTGGQSIYEQYF,.,TRBV10-3,.,TRBJ2-7
TGTGCCAGCAGCTTAATTCACAAAGGTCTGGACAGCAATCAGCCCCAGCATTTT,CASSLIHKGLDSNQPQHF,.,TRBV11-1,.,TRBJ1-5
TGTGCCAGCAGCTTCAGACTAGCGGGTTCATACGAGCAGTACTTC,CASSFRLAGSYEQYF,.,TRBV11-3,TRBD2,TRBJ2-7
TGTGCCAGTTCCCTAGTAGCCGCTCCCTACAATGAGCAGTTCTTC,CASSLVAAPYNEQFF,.,TRBV19,.,TRBJ2-1
TGTGCCACCAGCAGAGATCATATCAGCAATCAGCCCCAGCATTTT,CATSRDHISNQPQHF,.,TRBV15,.,TRBJ1-5
TGTGCCAGCAGCTGGACGGCGCTCGGGGCCAACGTCCTGACTTTC,CASSWTALGANVLTF,.,TRBV6-1,.,TRBJ2-6
TGCGCCAGCAGGGTAGGGACAGATCTTAACTATGGCTACACCTTC,CASRVGTDLNYGYTF,.,TRBV5-1,TRBD1,TRBJ1-2
TGTGCCAGCTCACCAAGTACTAGCGGGCTTACCTACGAGCAGTACTTC,CASSPSTSGLTYEQYF,.,TRBV18,TRBD2,TRBJ2-7
TGTGCCAGTAGTAAGGACATCTATGGCTACACCTTC,CASSKDIYGYTF,.,TRBV19,.,TRBJ1-2
TGTGCCATCAGAGGCTCAAACGACTACGAGCAGTACTTC,CAIRGSNDYEQYF,.,TRBV10-3,.,TRBJ2-7
TGTGCCAGCAGCCCCCACCCTCGCTCCTACAATGAGCAGTTCTTC,CASSPHPRSYNEQFF,.,TRBV7-2,.,TRBJ2-1